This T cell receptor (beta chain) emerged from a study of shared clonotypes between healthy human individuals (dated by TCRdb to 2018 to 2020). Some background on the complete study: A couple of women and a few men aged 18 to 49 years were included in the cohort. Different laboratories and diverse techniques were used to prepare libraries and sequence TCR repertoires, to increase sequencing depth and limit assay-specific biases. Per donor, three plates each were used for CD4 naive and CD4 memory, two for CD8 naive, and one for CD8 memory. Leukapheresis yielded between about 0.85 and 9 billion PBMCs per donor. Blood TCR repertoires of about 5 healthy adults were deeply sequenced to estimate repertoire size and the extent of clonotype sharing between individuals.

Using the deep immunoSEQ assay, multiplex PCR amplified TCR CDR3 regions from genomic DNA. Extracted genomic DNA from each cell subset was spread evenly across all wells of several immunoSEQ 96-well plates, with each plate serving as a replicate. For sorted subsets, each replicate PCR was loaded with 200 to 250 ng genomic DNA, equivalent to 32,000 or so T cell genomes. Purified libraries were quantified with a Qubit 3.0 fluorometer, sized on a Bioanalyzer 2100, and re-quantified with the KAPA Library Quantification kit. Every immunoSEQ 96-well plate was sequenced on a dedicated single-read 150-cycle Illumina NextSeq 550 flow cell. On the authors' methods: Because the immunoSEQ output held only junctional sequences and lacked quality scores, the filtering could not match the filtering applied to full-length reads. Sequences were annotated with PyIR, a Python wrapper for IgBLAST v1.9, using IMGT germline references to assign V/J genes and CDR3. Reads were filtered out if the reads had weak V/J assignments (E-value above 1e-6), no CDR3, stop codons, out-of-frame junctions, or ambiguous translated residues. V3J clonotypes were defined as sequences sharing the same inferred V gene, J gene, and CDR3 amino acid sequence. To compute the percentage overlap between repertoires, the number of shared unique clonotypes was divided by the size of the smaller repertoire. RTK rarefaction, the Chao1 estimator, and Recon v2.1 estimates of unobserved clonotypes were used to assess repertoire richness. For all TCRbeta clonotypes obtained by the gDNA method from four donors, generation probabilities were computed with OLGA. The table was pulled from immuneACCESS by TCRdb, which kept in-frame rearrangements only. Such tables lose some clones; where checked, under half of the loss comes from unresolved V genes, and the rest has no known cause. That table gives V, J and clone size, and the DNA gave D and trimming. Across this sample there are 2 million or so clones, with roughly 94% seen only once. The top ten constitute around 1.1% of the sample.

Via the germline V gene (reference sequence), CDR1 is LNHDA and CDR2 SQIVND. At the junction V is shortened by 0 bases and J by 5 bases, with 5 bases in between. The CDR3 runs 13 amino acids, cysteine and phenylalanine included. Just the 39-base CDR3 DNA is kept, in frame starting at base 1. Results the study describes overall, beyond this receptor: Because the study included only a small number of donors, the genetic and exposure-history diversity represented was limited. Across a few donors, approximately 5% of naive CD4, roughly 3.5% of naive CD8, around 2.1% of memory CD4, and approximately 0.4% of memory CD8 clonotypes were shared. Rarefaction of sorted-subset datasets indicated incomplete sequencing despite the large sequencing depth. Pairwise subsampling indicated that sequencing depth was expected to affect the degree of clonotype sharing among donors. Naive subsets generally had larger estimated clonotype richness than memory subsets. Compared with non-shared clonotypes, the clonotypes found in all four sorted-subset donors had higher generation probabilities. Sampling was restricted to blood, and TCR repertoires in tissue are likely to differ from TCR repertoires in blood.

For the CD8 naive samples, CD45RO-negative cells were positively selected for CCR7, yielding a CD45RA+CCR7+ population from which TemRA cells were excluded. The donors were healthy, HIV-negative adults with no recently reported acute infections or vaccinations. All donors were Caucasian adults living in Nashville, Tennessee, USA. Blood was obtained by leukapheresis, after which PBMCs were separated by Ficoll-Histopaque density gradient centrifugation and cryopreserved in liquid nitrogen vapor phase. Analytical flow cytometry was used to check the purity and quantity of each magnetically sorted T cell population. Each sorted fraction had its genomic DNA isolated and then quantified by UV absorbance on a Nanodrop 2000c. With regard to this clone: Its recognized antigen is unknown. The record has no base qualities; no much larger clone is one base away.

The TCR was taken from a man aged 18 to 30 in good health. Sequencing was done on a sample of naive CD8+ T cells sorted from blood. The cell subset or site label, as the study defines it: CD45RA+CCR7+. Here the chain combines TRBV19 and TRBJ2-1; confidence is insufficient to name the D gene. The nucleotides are TGTGCCAGTAGTATAGAAAACAACAATGAGCAGTTCTTC. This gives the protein CASSIENNNEQFF.